This T cell receptor beta chain is drawn from a study of T cells after yellow fever vaccination. Study observations and caveats: Researchers report a weaker secondary response that nonetheless peaked faster, day 5 versus 15.

In germline, CDR1 is SGHAT, CDR2 FQNNGV. There are 14 residues in the CDR3. J lost 9 bases, V lost 5 bases, and 8 bases had no gene match. In its sample, this clonotype was seen many times. The antigen is undetermined. TCRdb ran MiXCR on the 5' RACE reads and lists one entry per CDR3 protein. The table has 150,000 to 200,000 distinct CDR3 sequences, approximately 6.2% seen once. The TCR comes from a man younger than 35 who received the YFV17D yellow fever vaccine. The specimen was CD4+ T cells sorted from PBMCs, collected on the day of the first yellow fever vaccination. The V and J genes are TRBV11-2 and TRBJ2-1, with 9 positions matching TRBD2. CDR3 sequence: CASSRDPAGGEQFF. DNA of the CDR3: TGTGCCAGCAGCCGGGACCCAGCGGGGGGTGAGCAGTTCTTC.